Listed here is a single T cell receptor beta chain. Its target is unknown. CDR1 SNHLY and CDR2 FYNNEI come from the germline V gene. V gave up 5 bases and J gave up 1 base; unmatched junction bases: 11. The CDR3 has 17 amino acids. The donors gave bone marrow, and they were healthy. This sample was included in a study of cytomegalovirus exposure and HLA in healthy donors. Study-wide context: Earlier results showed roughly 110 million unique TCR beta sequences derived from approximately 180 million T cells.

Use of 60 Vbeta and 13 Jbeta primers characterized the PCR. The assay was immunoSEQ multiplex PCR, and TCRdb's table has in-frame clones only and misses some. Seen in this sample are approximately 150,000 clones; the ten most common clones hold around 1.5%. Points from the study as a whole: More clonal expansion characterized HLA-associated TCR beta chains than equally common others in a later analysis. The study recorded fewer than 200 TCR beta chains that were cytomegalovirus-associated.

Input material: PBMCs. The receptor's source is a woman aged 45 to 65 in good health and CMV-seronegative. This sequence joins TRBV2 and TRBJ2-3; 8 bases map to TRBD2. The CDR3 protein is CASSLGLALLRTDTQYF. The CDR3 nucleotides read TGTGCCAGCAGTCTAGGACTAGCTCTTCTTCGCACAGATACGCAGTATTTT.